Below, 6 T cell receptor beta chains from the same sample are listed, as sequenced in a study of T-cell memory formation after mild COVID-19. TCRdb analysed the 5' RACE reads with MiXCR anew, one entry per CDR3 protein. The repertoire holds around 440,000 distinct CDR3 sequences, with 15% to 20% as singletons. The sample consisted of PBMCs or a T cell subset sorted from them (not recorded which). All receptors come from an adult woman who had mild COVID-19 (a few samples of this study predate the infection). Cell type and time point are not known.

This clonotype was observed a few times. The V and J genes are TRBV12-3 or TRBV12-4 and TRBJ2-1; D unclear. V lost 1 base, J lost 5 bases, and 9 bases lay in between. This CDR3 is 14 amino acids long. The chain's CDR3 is CASSLVADHNEQFF. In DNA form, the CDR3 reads TGTGCCAGCAGTTTAGTTGCGGATCACAATGAGCAGTTCTTC.

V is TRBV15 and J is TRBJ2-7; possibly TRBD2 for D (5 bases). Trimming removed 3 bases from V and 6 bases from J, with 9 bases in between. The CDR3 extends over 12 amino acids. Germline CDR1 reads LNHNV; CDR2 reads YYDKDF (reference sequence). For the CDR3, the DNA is TGTGCCACCAGCAGGGGAGAACGCGAGCAGTACTTC. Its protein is CATSRGEREQYF.

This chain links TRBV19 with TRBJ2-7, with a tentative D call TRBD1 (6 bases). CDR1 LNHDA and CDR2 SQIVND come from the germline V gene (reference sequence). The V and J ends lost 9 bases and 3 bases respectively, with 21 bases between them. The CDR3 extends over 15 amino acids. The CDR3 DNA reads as TGTGCCAGCGCAACCCTGACAGGTTGGAACTACGAGCAGTACTTC. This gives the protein CASATLTGWNYEQYF.

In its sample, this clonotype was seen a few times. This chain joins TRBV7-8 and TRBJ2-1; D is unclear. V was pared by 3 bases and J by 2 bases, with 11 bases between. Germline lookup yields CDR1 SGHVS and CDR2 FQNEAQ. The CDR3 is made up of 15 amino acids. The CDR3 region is CASSFSPAAYNEQFF. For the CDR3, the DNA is TGTGCCAGCAGCTTTTCGCCGGCAGCCTACAATGAGCAGTTCTTC. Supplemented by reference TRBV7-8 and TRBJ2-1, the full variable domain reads GAGVSQSPRYKVAKRGQDVALRCDPISGHVSLFWYQQALGQGPEFLTYFQNEAQLDKSGLPSDRFFAERPEGSVSTLKIQRTQQEDSAVYLCASSFSPAAYNEQFFGPGTRLTVL.

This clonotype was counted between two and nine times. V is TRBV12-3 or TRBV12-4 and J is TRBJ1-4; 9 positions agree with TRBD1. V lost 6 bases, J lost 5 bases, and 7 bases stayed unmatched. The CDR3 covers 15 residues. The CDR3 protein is CASSHGQGLNEKLFF. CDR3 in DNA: TGTGCCAGCAGCCACGGACAGGGGTTAAATGAAAAACTGTTTTTT.

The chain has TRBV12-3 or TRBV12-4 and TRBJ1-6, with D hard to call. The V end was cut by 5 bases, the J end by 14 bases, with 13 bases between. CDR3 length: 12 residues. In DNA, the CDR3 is TGTGCCAGCAGTCCGAGGAGGTCAACCCTCCACTTT. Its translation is CASSPRRSTLHF.